The sequence of this TCR beta chain was determined in a study of cytomegalovirus exposure and HLA in healthy donors. Study-wide findings and caveats: Indistinguishable V segments, including TRBV6-2 and TRBV6-3, were excluded.

With respect to this clone: Its specificity is unknown.

The CDR3 loop spans 15 amino acids. The trim removed 2 bases at V and 5 bases at J, leaving 6 bases unmatched. Germline V CDR1 and CDR2: SGHDT, YYEEEE. The PCR was carried out with 60 Vbeta primers and 13 Jbeta primers. The repertoire was sequenced with immunoSEQ multiplex PCR; TCRdb's copy has only in-frame clones and lacks some. The sample has more than 80,000 clones, 70% to 80% seen once. This clonotype was sampled from a boy between 10 and 17 years old in good health and CMV-seronegative. V usage is TRBV5-6 and J usage is TRBJ2-7, with TRBD2 matching 11 bases. Sequencing was done on a sample of PBMCs. CDR3 in DNA: TGTGCCAGCAGCTTTTTTAGCGGGAGGGCCAACGAGCAGTACTTC. Encoded protein: CASSFFSGRANEQYF.